The 24 T cell receptor beta chains below come from one sample, sequenced in a study of T cells in Graves' hyperthyroidism and ophthalmopathy. Amplification of TCR beta CDR3 regions used RNA as the template. TCR CDR3 underwent first-round RT-PCR with the HTBI primer set. TCRdb reprocessed the multiplex PCR reads with MiXCR, giving one entry per CDR3 protein. Altogether some 600,000 distinct CDR3 sequences are present, approximately 15% being singletons, with the ten largest covering about 5.8%. The specimen sequenced was blood. The source of these receptors is a woman younger than 45 with Graves' hyperthyroidism that later progressed to Graves' ophthalmopathy.

The sample holds many counts of this clonotype. V and J are TRBV2 and TRBJ1-6, with D possibly matching TRBD1 (5 bases). Per germline, CDR1 SNHLY and CDR2 FYNNEI. The CDR3 has 14 amino acids. Trimming removed 3 bases from V and 9 bases from J, with 12 bases in between. The chain's CDR3 is CASSDPRRGSPLHF. The CDR3 DNA reads TGTGCCAGCAGTGATCCCCGGAGGGGTTCACCCCTCCACTTT.

In its sample, this clonotype was seen a few times. The chain joins TRBV19 to TRBJ2-1, with 9 bases matching TRBD1. The CDR3 contains 15 residues. Trimming cost V 11 bases and J 3 bases; bases outside gene matches: 11. CDR1 and CDR2 (germline): LNHDA, SQIVND (reference sequence). The CDR3 coding sequence is TGTGCCTCCACCCCCGGGACAGGGTTCTACAATGAGCAGTTCTTC. Its translation: CASTPGTGFYNEQFF. Full variable domain (missing parts from reference TRBV19 and TRBJ2-1): DGGITQSPKYLFRKEGQNVTLSCEQNLNHDAMYWYRQDPGQGLRLIYYSQIVNDFQKGDIAEGYSVSREKKESFPLTVTSAQKNPTAFYLCASTPGTGFYNEQFFGPGTRLTVL.

This clonotype was recorded many times. The chain couples TRBV2 to TRBJ1-3; D unresolved. Trimming left V 3 bases short and J 5 bases short, with 11 bases between. The germline V gene encodes CDR1 SNHLY and CDR2 FYNNEI. This CDR3 comprises 14 residues. The CDR3 nucleotides are TGTGCCAGCAGTGATGGGAAAACGAGAAACACCATATATTTT. Translation gives CASSDGKTRNTIYF.

V gene TRBV28 combines with J gene TRBJ2-3, with D unresolved. Trimming removed 4 bases at V and 4 bases at J, with 15 bases between. From germline, CDR1 is MDHEN and CDR2 SYDVKM. CDR3 size: 15 residues. Here the CDR3 reads CASSSLGRQADTQYF. The CDR3 region has the DNA TGTGCCAGCAGTTCCCTCGGACGACAAGCAGATACGCAGTATTTT.

This clonotype was observed at least ten times. The rearrangement joins TRBV7-8 to TRBJ2-1; TRBD1 agrees at 10 bases. V lost 5 bases and J lost 10; bases outside the gene matches: 14. Germline CDR1 and CDR2: SGHVS and FQNEAQ. The CDR3 spans 16 residues. The CDR3 here is CASSEKYGTGAPEQFF. The CDR3 DNA is TGTGCCAGCAGCGAAAAGTACGGGACAGGGGCCCCCGAGCAGTTCTTC.

This sequence joins TRBV10-3 and TRBJ2-4, with a weak D call TRBD1 (6 bases). Germline values: CDR1 ENHRY, CDR2 SYGVKD. Trimming pared 3 bases from V and 7 bases from J, leaving 13 bases between. The CDR3 has 14 residues. The CDR3 nucleotides read TGTGCCATCAGTGACCCGGACAGACGCAACATTCAGTACTTC. Its translation is CAISDPDRRNIQYF.

This clonotype was counted only a few times. The chain employs TRBV2 and TRBJ2-2, with D maybe TRBD2 (5 bases). Germline V gene sequence: CDR1 SNHLY, CDR2 FYNNEI. There are 16 residues in the CDR3. Deletions cut 2 bases from V and 2 bases from J, with 12 bases between. The CDR3 sequence is CASSERGSRNTGELFF. CDR3 nucleotides: TGTGCCAGCAGTGAAAGAGGGAGCCGTAACACCGGGGAGCTGTTTTTT. Filled out from reference TRBV2 and TRBJ2-2, the complete variable domain reads EPEVTQTPSHQVTQMGQEVILRCVPISNHLYFYWYRQILGQKVEFLVSFYNNEISEKSEIFDDQFSVERPDGSNFTLKIRSTKLEDSAMYFCASSERGSRNTGELFFGEGSRLTVL.

Only a few counts were recorded for this clonotype. This sequence joins TRBV7-3 and TRBJ2-1; 14 bases match TRBD2. Per germline, CDR1 SGHTA and CDR2 FQGTGA. The trim removed 2 bases at V and 4 bases at J, leaving 7 bases unmatched. The CDR3 has 18 residues. The CDR3 reads CASSLSTSGRAFYNEQFF. The CDR3 DNA is TGTGCCAGCAGCTTATCGACTAGCGGGAGGGCCTTTTACAATGAGCAGTTCTTC.

The V gene is TRBV7-3, the J gene TRBJ2-1, with D possibly matching TRBD1 (7 bases). The germline CDR1 and CDR2 sequences are SGHTA and FQGTGA. The germline V and J ends were trimmed by 5 bases and 13 bases, with 18 bases remaining between them. This CDR3 has 13 residues. As DNA, the CDR3 is TGTGCCAGCAGCCCGGAGGGGGCATGGGCACAGTTCTTC. This codes for CASSPEGAWAQFF.

The genes are TRBV10-3 and TRBJ2-1; 11 bases map to TRBD2. Per germline, CDR1 ENHRY and CDR2 SYGVKD. There are 19 residues in the CDR3. Trimming removed 9 bases from V and 3 bases from J; junction bases left unmatched: 19. As DNA, the CDR3 is TGTGCCATTACACATTCACAGGGGCAGACTAGCGGGGTCTACAATGAGCAGTTCTTC. Translation gives CAITHSQGQTSGVYNEQFF.

This clonotype was observed many times. The chain uses TRBV12-3 or TRBV12-4 and TRBJ2-2; 12 positions match TRBD2. CDR3 length: 18 residues. V dropped 3 bases and J dropped 8; count of bases not matched to a gene: 13. CDR3 in amino acids: CASSFPYRLAGGWGELFF. The CDR3 nucleotides are TGTGCCAGCAGTTTCCCATACCGGCTAGCGGGAGGGTGGGGGGAGCTGTTTTTT.

This clonotype was picked up many times. This chain links TRBV30 with TRBJ2-1, with TRBD2 identical over 8 bases. CDR1 GTSNPN and CDR2 SVGIG come from the germline V gene (reference sequence). J lost 8 bases, V lost 3 bases, and 6 bases had no gene match. CDR3 length: 13 amino acids. Here the CDR3 DNA reads TGTGCCTGGAGCCCGGGACTAGATCATGAGCAGTTCTTC. Translation: CAWSPGLDHEQFF. The full variable domain, completed using reference TRBV30 and TRBJ2-1, is SQTIHQWPATLVQPVGSPLSLECTVEGTSNPNLYWYRQAAGRGLQLLFYSVGIGQISSEVPQNLSASRPQDRQFILSSKKLLLSDSGFYLCAWSPGLDHEQFFGPGTRLTVL.

This clonotype appeared a few times. The rearrangement uses TRBV11-2 and TRBJ2-5, with TRBD1 as a possible D gene (8 bases). Trimming removed 5 bases at V and 5 bases at J, with 21 bases between. Germline CDR1 reads SGHAT; CDR2 reads FQNNGV. CDR3 size: 16 residues. Here the CDR3 DNA reads TGTGCCAGCAGCCGTCAAGACAGGGGAGGGGATGAGACCCAGTACTTC. It specifies CASSRQDRGGDETQYF.

This clonotype appeared many times. This chain connects TRBV6-2 or TRBV6-3 to TRBJ2-1; 10 nucleotides align to TRBD1. V was pared by 4 bases and J by 12 bases, with 9 bases of the junction left unmatched. CDR1 and CDR2 (germline): MNHEY, SVGEGT. The CDR3 has 14 amino acids. The CDR3 DNA is TGTGCCAGCAGTTGGGACAGGGGTAGCGGCAGGCAGTTCTTC. As protein: CASSWDRGSGRQFF.

This clonotype was counted at least ten times. This chain uses TRBV7-3 with TRBJ2-3; D possibly corresponds to TRBD1 (5 bases). CDR1 is SGHTA and CDR2 is FQGTGA in the germline V gene. This CDR3 has 14 residues. The germline V and J ends were trimmed by 2 bases and 2 bases, with 8 bases remaining between them. CDR3 nucleotide sequence: TGTGCCAGCAGCTTAGGGGCGAACACAGATACGCAGTATTTT. Residues: CASSLGANTDTQYF.

This clonotype was seen a few times. The chain carries TRBV5-1 and TRBJ2-1, with TRBD1 identical over 9 bases. Looked up from germline, CDR1 is SGHRS and CDR2 is YFSETQ. This CDR3 contains 14 residues. V was clipped by 6 bases and J by 6 bases; unmatched bases: 7. The CDR3 here is CASTLGTGSNEQFF. The CDR3 bases are TGCGCCAGCACCCTGGGGACAGGGTCCAATGAGCAGTTCTTC.

This clonotype showed up many times. This chain joins TRBV19 and TRBJ1-4; TRBD1 aligns across 9 bases. The germline CDR1 and CDR2 sequences are LNHDA and SQIVND (reference sequence). CDR3 length equals 14 residues. V gave up 6 bases and J gave up 8 bases; unmatched junction bases: 7. The CDR3 DNA reads as TGTGCCAGTAGCCAACAGGGGGCGCGGGAAAAACTGTTTTTT. It is translated as CASSQQGAREKLFF.

This clonotype was detected only a few times. This could be a read error, since a much larger clone is one nucleotide away. This chain connects TRBV11-3 to TRBJ1-2; D ambiguous. Trimming took 0 bases from V and 1 from J, leaving 9 bases between them. There are 15 residues in the CDR3. Germline V lookup: CDR1 SGHNT, CDR2 YENEEA. The CDR3 DNA reads TGTGCCAGCAGCTTAGACGCAGGCATTAACTATGGCTACACCTTC. Residues: CASSLDAGINYGYTF.

The chain employs TRBV20-1 and TRBJ2-7; weak D call: TRBD2 (6 bases). Germline V CDR1 and CDR2: DFQATT, SNEGSKA (reference sequence). Trimming left V 6 bases short and J 3 bases short, with 12 bases between. The CDR3 runs to 12 residues. CDR3 coding DNA: TGCAGTGCCGGGGGAGCGTTCTACGAGCAGTACTTC. This gives the protein CSAGGAFYEQYF.

At least ten counts were recorded for this clonotype. The J gene is TRBJ2-2, the V gene TRBV27; D not certain. The CDR3 extends over 14 amino acids. Germline V gene data show CDR1 as MNHEY and CDR2 as SMNVEV (reference sequence). V gave up 4 bases and J gave up 5 bases, with 11 bases separating them. The CDR3 DNA is TGTGCCAGCAGTTGGAACAGAGAGACCGGGGAGCTGTTTTTT. This codes for CASSWNRETGELFF.

This clonotype was recorded a few times. The chain joins TRBV4-2 to TRBJ1-6; TRBD1 might be the D (5 bases). Trimming removed 1 base from V and 7 bases from J, with 14 bases in between. The CDR3 length is 16 residues. Germline CDR1 is LGHNA and CDR2 is YNFKEQ. CDR3 residues: CASSQGLQGGNSPLHF. For the CDR3, the DNA is TGTGCCAGCAGCCAAGGGTTGCAGGGAGGCAATTCACCCCTCCACTTT.

Only a few counts were recorded for this clonotype. This chain connects TRBV12-3 or TRBV12-4 to TRBJ1-3, with 8 bases matching TRBD1. This CDR3 spans 14 amino acids. V dropped 6 bases and J dropped 4; count of bases not matched to a gene: 5. The CDR3 sequence: CASSGQGGGNTIYF. CDR3 nucleotides: TGTGCCAGCAGCGGACAGGGAGGCGGAAACACCATATATTTT.

This clonotype was detected ten times or more. The rearrangement uses TRBV7-9 and TRBJ2-7; D is perhaps TRBD1 (5 bases). V dropped 0 bases and J dropped 6 bases, with 6 bases sitting between them. Per germline, CDR1 SEHNR and CDR2 FQNEAQ (reference sequence). The CDR3 consists of 12 residues. Written as DNA, the CDR3 is TGTGCCAGCAGCTTAGCAGGGGTCGAGCAGTACTTC. This encodes CASSLAGVEQYF.

This clonotype has at least ten counts. This chain connects TRBV7-6 to TRBJ1-2; D gene uncertain. CDR1 and CDR2 (germline): SGHVS, FNYEAQ. Trimming removed 4 bases at V and 8 bases at J, with 14 bases between. CDR3 size: 13 residues. DNA for the CDR3: TGTGCCAGCAGCTCCGTGGGCGGGTACGGCTACACCTTC. This gives the protein CASSSVGGYGYTF. Full variable domain (missing parts from reference TRBV7-6 and TRBJ1-2): GAGVSQSPRYKVTKRGQDVALRCDPISGHVSLYWYRQALGQGPEFLTYFNYEAQQDKSGLPNDRFSAERPEGSISTLTIQRTEQRDSAMYRCASSSVGGYGYTFGSGTRLTVV.